The text below deals with one TCR beta chain. Germline and junction disagree at one end, which may indicate a read error. Without any cell sorting, roughly 20-32 mg of bulk tissue yielded co-extracted RNA and DNA. The study enrolled treatment-naive patients with chronic HBV infection. cDNA specific to TCR beta was made from 500 ng of total RNA, with a constant-region primer employed for priming. Investigators got TCR beta libraries out of three nested multiplex PCR rounds, done with slightly modified ARM-PCR. Use of TRBV1-TRBV30 forward primers with a C-beta reverse primer characterized the first two PCR rounds, which lasted about 9 cycles each. TCRdb redid the calling of the multiplex PCR reads with MiXCR, one entry per CDR3 protein. This sample has some 87,000 distinct CDR3 sequences, with about 73% found just once. This specimen comes from a study of tumor-infiltrating lymphocytes in primary liver carcinoma.

The CDR3 totals 15 residues. The germline V gene encodes CDR1 LNHNV and CDR2 YYDKDF (reference sequence). The sequenced sample was tumor-adjacent normal liver tissue. V and J are TRBV15 and TRBJ2-3; 8 nucleotides line up with TRBD1. The sequence came from a middle-aged man with primary liver carcinoma and hepatitis B virus infection. CDR3 residues: CAASIRGQGTDTQYF. The CDR3 DNA reads TGTGCCGCCAGCATCCGGGGACAGGGCACAGATACGCAGTATTTT.